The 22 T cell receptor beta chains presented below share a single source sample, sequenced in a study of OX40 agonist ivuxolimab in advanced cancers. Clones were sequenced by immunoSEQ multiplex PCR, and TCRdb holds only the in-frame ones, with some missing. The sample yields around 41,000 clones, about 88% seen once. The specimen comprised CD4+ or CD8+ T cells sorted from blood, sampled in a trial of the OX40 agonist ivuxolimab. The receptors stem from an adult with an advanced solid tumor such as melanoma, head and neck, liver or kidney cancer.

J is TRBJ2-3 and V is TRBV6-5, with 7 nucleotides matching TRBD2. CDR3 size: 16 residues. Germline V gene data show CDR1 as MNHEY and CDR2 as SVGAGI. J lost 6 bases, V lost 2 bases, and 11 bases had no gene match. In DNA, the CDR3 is TGTGCCAGCAGTTACGGTCCGGGGGGAATCCATGATACGCAGTATTTT. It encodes CASSYGPGGIHDTQYF.

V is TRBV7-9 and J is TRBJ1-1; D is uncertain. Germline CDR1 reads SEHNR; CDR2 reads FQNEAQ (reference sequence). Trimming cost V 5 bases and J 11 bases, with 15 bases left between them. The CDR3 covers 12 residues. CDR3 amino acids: CASSPRLWLAFF. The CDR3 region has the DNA TGTGCCAGCAGCCCGAGGTTGTGGCTCGCTTTCTTT.

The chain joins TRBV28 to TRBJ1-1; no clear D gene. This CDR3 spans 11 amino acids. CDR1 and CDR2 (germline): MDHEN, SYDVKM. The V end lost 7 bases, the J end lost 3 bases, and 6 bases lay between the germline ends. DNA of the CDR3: TGTGCCAGCACCGGCGACACTGAAGCTTTCTTT. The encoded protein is CASTGDTEAFF.

The CDR3 nucleotides are TGTGCCAGCAGTTTGGGACAGGCCGCCGTGGGCTACACCTTC. It is translated as CASSLGQAAVGYTF. This rearrangement joins TRBV28 to TRBJ1-2; TRBD1 aligns across 8 bases. Germline V gives CDR1 MDHEN, CDR2 SYDVKM. V trimming: 3 bases; J trimming: 8 bases; junction bases outside the gene matches: 8. This CDR3 is built from 14 residues.

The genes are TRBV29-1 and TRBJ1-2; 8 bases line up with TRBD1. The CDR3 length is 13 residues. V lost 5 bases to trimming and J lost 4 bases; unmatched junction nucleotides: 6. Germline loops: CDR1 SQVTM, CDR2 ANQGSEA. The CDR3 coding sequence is TGCAGCGTTAGGACAGGGACCGTCTATGGCTACACCTTC. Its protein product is CSVRTGTVYGYTF.

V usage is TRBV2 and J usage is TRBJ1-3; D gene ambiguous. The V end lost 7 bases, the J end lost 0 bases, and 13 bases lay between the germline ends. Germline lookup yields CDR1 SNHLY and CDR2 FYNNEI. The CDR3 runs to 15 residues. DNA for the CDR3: TGTGCCAGCAAGATTGACCGCTACTCTGGAAACACCATATATTTT. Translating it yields CASKIDRYSGNTIYF.

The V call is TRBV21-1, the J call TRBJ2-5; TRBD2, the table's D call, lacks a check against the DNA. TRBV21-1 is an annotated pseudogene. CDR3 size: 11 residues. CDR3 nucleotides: TGTGCCAGCAGCCTATCCTCACCGAAGTACTTC. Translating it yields CASSLSSPKYF.

The DNA of the CDR3 is TGTGCCAGCAGCGTCGGGTATGTAGATCAAGAGACCCAGTACTTC. Protein product: CASSVGYVDQETQYF. This chain uses TRBV9 with TRBJ2-5; no clear D. The CDR3 length is 15 residues. Germline V lookup: CDR1 SGDLS, CDR2 YYNGEE. The V and J ends lost 2 bases and 2 bases respectively, with 13 bases between them.

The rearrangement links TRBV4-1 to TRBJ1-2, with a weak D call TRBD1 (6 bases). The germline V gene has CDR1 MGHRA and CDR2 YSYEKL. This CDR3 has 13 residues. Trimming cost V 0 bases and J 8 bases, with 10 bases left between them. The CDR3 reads CASSQDTGRGYTF. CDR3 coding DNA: TGCGCCAGCAGCCAAGACACAGGGAGGGGCTACACCTTC.

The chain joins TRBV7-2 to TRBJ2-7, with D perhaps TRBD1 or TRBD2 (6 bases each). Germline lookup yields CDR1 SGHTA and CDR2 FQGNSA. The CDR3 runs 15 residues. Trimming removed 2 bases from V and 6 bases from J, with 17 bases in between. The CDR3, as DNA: TGTGCCAGCAGCTTACTGCCGGGGGCCGCCTCCGAGCAGTACTTC. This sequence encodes CASSLLPGAASEQYF.

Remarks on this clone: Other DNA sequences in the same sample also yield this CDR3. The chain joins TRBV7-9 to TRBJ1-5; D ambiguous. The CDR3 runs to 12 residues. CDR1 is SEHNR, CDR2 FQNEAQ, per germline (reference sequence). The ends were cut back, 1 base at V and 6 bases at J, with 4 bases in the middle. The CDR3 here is CASSLEGQPQHF. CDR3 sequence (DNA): TGTGCCAGCAGCTTAGAGGGTCAGCCCCAGCATTTT.

The CDR3 loop reads CAIRETSTGADTQYF. The CDR3 DNA reads TGTGCCATCAGGGAGACTTCGACAGGAGCAGATACGCAGTATTTT. The chain employs TRBV10-3 and TRBJ2-3, with a tentative D call TRBD1 (6 bases). The CDR3 is 15 amino acids. Looked up from germline, CDR1 is ENHRY and CDR2 is SYGVKD. Trimming removed 6 bases from V and 4 bases from J, with 17 bases in between.

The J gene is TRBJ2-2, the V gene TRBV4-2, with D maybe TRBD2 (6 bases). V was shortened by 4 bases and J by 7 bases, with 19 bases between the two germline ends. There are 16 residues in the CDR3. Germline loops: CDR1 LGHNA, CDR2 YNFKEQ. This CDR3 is CASSRGAGLGGGELFF. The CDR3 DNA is TGTGCCAGCAGCCGAGGGGCGGGACTGGGTGGCGGGGAGCTGTTTTTT.

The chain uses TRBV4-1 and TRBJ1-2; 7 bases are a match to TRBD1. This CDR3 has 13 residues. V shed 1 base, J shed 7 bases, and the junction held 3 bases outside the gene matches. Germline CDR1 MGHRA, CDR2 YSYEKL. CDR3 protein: CASSQGDSSGYTF. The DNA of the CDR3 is TGCGCCAGCAGCCAAGGGGACAGTTCTGGCTACACCTTC.

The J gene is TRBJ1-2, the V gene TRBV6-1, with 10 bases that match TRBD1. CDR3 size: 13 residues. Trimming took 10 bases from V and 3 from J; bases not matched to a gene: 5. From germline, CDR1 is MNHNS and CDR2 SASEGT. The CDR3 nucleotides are TGTGCCAACCGGGACAGGGGCGACTATGGCTACACCTTC. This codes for CANRDRGDYGYTF.

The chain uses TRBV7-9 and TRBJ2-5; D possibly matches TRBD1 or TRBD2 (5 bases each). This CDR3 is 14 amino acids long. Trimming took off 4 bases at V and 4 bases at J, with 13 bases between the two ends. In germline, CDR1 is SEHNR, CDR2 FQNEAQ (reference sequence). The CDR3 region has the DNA TGTGCCAGCAGCTGGGACCCCTCTCGAGAGACCCAGTACTTC. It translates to CASSWDPSRETQYF.

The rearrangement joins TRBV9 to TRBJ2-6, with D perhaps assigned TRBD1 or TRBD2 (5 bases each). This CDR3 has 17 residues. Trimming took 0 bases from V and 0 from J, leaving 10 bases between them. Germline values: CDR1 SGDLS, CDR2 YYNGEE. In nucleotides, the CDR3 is TGTGCCAGCAGCGTAGGGTACGGGACCTCTGGGGCCAACGTCCTGACTTTC. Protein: CASSVGYGTSGANVLTF.

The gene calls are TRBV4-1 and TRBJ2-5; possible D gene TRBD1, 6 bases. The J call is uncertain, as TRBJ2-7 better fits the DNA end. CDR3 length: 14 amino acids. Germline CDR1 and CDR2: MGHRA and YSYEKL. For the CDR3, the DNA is TGCGCCAGCAGCCCCAGGGGTCTCGCCTACGAGCAGTACTTC. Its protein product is CASSPRGLAYEQYF.

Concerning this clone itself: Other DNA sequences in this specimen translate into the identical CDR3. For the CDR3, the DNA is TGTGCCAGCAGTTACGTGGACGAGCAGTTCTTC. As protein: CASSYVDEQFF. The chain carries TRBV6-5 and TRBJ2-1; the D is unclear. The V gene's germline CDR1 is MNHEY and CDR2 SVGAGI. With 2 bases removed from V and 10 bases from J, the gap between germline ends came to 6 bases. The CDR3 is 11 residues long.

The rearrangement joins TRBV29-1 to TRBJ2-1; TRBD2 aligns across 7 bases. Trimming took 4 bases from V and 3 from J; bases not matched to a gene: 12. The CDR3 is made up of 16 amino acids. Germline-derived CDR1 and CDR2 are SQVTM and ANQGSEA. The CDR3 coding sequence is TGCAGCGTTGTGGATTCTCGGGGAGGGCTCTACAATGAGCAGTTCTTC. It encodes CSVVDSRGGLYNEQFF.

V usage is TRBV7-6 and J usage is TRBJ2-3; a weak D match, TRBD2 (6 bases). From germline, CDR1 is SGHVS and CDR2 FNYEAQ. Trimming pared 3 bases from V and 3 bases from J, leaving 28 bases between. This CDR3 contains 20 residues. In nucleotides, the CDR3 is TGTGCCAGCAGCTTCATCGACTACCGGGAGATCTCGGATGGTACAGATACGCAGTATTTT. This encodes CASSFIDYREISDGTDTQYF.

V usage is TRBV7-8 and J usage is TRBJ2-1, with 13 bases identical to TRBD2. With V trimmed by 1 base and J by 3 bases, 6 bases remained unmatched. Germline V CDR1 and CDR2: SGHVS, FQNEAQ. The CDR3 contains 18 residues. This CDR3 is CASSLGTSGRALYNEQFF. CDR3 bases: TGTGCCAGCAGCTTAGGTACTAGCGGGAGGGCCCTCTACAATGAGCAGTTCTTC.